This entry lists 20 T cell receptor beta chains sequenced from one sample in a study of cytomegalovirus exposure and HLA in healthy donors. The PCR employed 60 Vbeta primers together with 13 Jbeta primers. Clones were read by immunoSEQ multiplex PCR, and TCRdb kept only the in-frame ones, dropping some. Here the sample spans 250,000 to 350,000 clones, around 90% being singletons. The sequencing sample was made of PBMCs. The receptors here all came from a woman under 30 in good health and CMV-seronegative.

The chain links TRBV6-5 to TRBJ2-5; D is uncertain. CDR1 MNHEY and CDR2 SVGAGI come from the germline V gene. Trimming removed 6 bases at V and 5 bases at J, with 7 bases between. This CDR3 has 11 residues. CDR3 sequence: CASRASETQYF. The DNA for the CDR3 is TGTGCCAGCAGAGCCTCGGAGACCCAGTACTTC.

The chain is built from TRBV10-3 and TRBJ1-1; TRBD1 aligns across 7 bases. The germline V gene encodes CDR1 ENHRY and CDR2 SYGVKD. This CDR3 is 14 amino acids long. V lost 6 bases to trimming and J lost 1 base; unmatched junction nucleotides: 5. CDR3 region: CAIRRGTENTEAFF. The CDR3 nucleotides are TGTGCCATCAGGAGAGGGACAGAGAACACTGAAGCTTTCTTT.

The chain combines TRBV18 with TRBJ2-3; 13 bases are a match to TRBD2. The ends lost 5 bases at V and 6 bases at J; junction bases unmatched: 11. Germline loops: CDR1 KGHSH, CDR2 LQKENI. The CDR3 has 17 residues. CDR3 region: CASSTQLAGGPADTQYF. DNA for the CDR3: TGTGCCAGCTCAACCCAACTAGCGGGGGGGCCAGCGGATACGCAGTATTTT.

This chain links TRBV2 with TRBJ2-1; 10 bases fit TRBD2. Germline V gives CDR1 SNHLY, CDR2 FYNNEI. This CDR3 spans 13 amino acids. V dropped 6 bases and J dropped 14; count of bases not matched to a gene: 10. CDR3 bases: TGTGCCAGCAGGGTGGGGAGCGGGGGGGGTAAGTTCTTC. The encoded protein is CASRVGSGGGKFF. Full variable domain (outside the CDR3, taken from reference TRBV2 and TRBJ2-1): EPEVTQTPSHQVTQMGQEVILRCVPISNHLYFYWYRQILGQKVEFLVSFYNNEISEKSEIFDDQFSVERPDGSNFTLKIRSTKLEDSAMYFCASRVGSGGGKFFGPGTRLTVL.

For the CDR3, the DNA is TGTGCCAGCAGTGGACCCCAGGGGTACTACGAGCAGTACTTC. It codes for CASSGPQGYYEQYF. The chain joins TRBV2 to TRBJ2-7; D possibly corresponds to TRBD1 (6 bases). The CDR3 has 14 residues. Per the germline V gene, CDR1 is SNHLY and CDR2 is FYNNEI. V lost 4 bases and J lost 3, with 13 bases in between.

The J gene is TRBJ2-7, the V gene TRBV5-1; a weak D match, TRBD1 (6 bases). CDR1 SGHRS and CDR2 YFSETQ come from the germline V gene. Between the trimmed V and J ends, which lost 4 bases and 3 bases, there was a span of 11 bases. This CDR3 is 13 amino acids long. The CDR3 nucleotides read TGCGCCAGCAGCGACGCACAGGGCTACGAGCAGTACTTC. Protein sequence: CASSDAQGYEQYF.

This clone showed up just a few times. This sequence joins TRBV12-2 and TRBJ1-1; TRBD1, the table's D call, lacks a check against the DNA. TRBV12-2 is flagged as a pseudogene. CDR3 length: 15 residues. DNA for the CDR3: TGTGCAAGTCGCCGCCGACAGGGGATGGGCACTGAAGCTTTCTTT. Translation: CASRRRQGMGTEAFF.

This chain connects TRBV29-1 to TRBJ1-2; 8 positions match TRBD1. The CDR3 sequence is 12 residues long. V trimming: 7 bases; J trimming: 10 bases; junction bases outside the gene matches: 11. Germline V lookup: CDR1 SQVTM, CDR2 ANQGSEA. The CDR3 is CSARSSTGDYTF. The DNA of the CDR3 is TGCAGCGCCCGAAGCTCGACAGGGGACTACACCTTC.

This clone came up a few times. This sequence joins TRBV6-5 and TRBJ1-1; perhaps TRBD1 as D (5 bases). The V and J ends lost 0 bases and 1 base respectively, with 9 bases between them. Germline CDR1 is MNHEY and CDR2 is SVGAGI. The length of the CDR3 is 15 residues. CDR3 protein: CASSYSRQKNTEAFF. The DNA of the CDR3 is TGTGCCAGCAGTTACTCGAGACAGAAGAACACTGAAGCTTTCTTT.

The V call is TRBV21-1, the J call TRBJ1-5. TRBV21-1 corresponds to a pseudogene. The CDR3 totals 15 residues. The CDR3 nucleotides are TGTGCCAGCAGCAAAGAGCGGGGGGTAGGGCAGCCCCAGCATTTT. It yields the protein CASSKERGVGQPQHF.

The rearrangement uses TRBV10-3 and TRBJ2-5; 10 nucleotides match TRBD1. The DNA end is a closer match to TRBJ2-7, so the J assignment may be wrong. The CDR3 consists of 13 residues. The V gene's germline CDR1 is ENHRY and CDR2 SYGVKD. CDR3: CAISGQGGYEQYF. DNA of the CDR3: TGTGCCATCAGCGGACAGGGGGGATACGAGCAGTACTTC.

The chain links TRBV2 to TRBJ1-2; no firm D call. Germline loops: CDR1 SNHLY, CDR2 FYNNEI. V was trimmed by 3 bases and J by 13 bases, leaving 12 bases between them. The CDR3 is 11 amino acids. The CDR3 protein is CASSEWRGCTF. As DNA, the CDR3 is TGTGCCAGCAGTGAGTGGCGGGGATGCACCTTC.

V and J are TRBV5-6 and TRBJ2-5, with a weak D call TRBD2 (6 bases). CDR1 is SGHDT and CDR2 is YYEEEE in the germline V gene. V lost 3 bases and J 6 bases, leaving 9 bases between the germline ends. The CDR3 runs to 12 residues. The CDR3 region is CASSSRGKTQYF. CDR3 DNA: TGTGCCAGCAGCTCCCGGGGGAAGACCCAGTACTTC.

The CDR3 DNA is TGTGCCAGCAGGAAGGACACCTCAGCCCAACTCGCCCCATTCGAGCAGTTCTTC. Translating it yields CASRKDTSAQLAPFEQFF. The chain employs TRBV6-4 and TRBJ2-1, with TRBD1 as a possible D gene (5 bases). V lost 6 bases and J lost 10, with 31 bases in between. In germline, CDR1 is MRHNA, CDR2 SNTAGT. The CDR3 contains 18 residues.

This chain joins TRBV5-6 and TRBJ2-5; weak D call: TRBD2 (5 bases). V was pared by 5 bases and J by 4 bases, with 18 bases between. Germline V gene lookup returns CDR1 SGHDT and CDR2 YYEEEE. The CDR3 has 15 amino acids. The CDR3 loop is CASRFDSTRGETQYF. The CDR3 nucleotides are TGTGCCAGCAGGTTTGACTCCACTCGGGGAGAGACCCAGTACTTC.

The rearrangement joins TRBV5-1 to TRBJ1-5; 8 bases align to TRBD1. The CDR3 totals 17 residues. The V gene's germline CDR1 is SGHRS and CDR2 YFSETQ. V lost 4 bases to trimming and J lost 3 bases; unmatched junction nucleotides: 12. CDR3 sequence reads: CASSPKGTGGNNQPQHF. For the CDR3, the DNA is TGCGCCAGCAGCCCGAAGGGAACAGGGGGAAACAATCAGCCCCAGCATTTT.

This clone appeared once. The chain couples TRBV6-5 to TRBJ1-6; D remains ambiguous. V lost 5 bases, J lost 9 bases, and 14 bases lay in between. This CDR3 has 14 residues. Germline lookup yields CDR1 MNHEY and CDR2 SVGAGI. DNA for the CDR3: TGTGCCAGCAGTGAATTTCACTCCGGTTCACCCCTCCACTTT. Its protein product is CASSEFHSGSPLHF.

V usage is TRBV7-6 and J usage is TRBJ1-1; D perhaps matches TRBD1 (5 bases). Germline assignment: CDR1 SGHVS and CDR2 FNYEAQ. The CDR3 runs 13 residues. Trimming took 7 bases from V and 0 from J, leaving 9 bases between them. The CDR3 spells CASIGAMNTEAFF. In nucleotides, the CDR3 is TGTGCCAGCATAGGGGCTATGAACACTGAAGCTTTCTTT.

The gene calls are TRBV5-6 and TRBJ2-7, with 10 bases matching TRBD1. J gave up 6 bases and V 0 bases, and 6 bases lay outside the gene matches. There are 15 residues in the CDR3. Germline V CDR1 and CDR2: SGHDT, YYEEEE. The CDR3 reads CASSLGQGALGEQYF. The CDR3 DNA sequence: TGTGCCAGCAGCTTGGGACAGGGGGCTTTAGGCGAGCAGTACTTC.

The rearrangement links TRBV7-9 to TRBJ2-5; possibly TRBD1 for D (5 bases). Per the germline V gene, CDR1 is SEHNR and CDR2 is FQNEAQ (reference sequence). The CDR3 is made up of 14 amino acids. V was pared by 0 bases and J by 5 bases, with 10 bases between. CDR3: CASSLAGAWETQYF. CDR3 coding DNA: TGTGCCAGCAGCTTAGCAGGGGCGTGGGAGACCCAGTACTTC.